This T cell receptor beta chain was captured in a study of CD8+CD57+ T cells in acquired aplastic anemia. Study-level information: Average DNA yield from sorted CD4+ and CD8+ cells was about 2.9 ug. Healthy donors had, on average, around 9.9 million reads for their CD4+ cells.

The ends were cut back, 0 bases at V and 0 bases at J, with 10 bases in the middle. Germline V gives CDR1 SGHRS, CDR2 YFSETQ. This CDR3 contains 17 residues. Genomic DNA constituted the template upon which TCR beta VDJ and CDR3 profiling was performed. Using its own MiXCR run on the reads, TCRdb lists one record per CDR3 protein. The sample lists some 180,000 distinct CDR3 sequences; about half were seen once. This clonotype was recorded many times. Its antigen is unknown. Findings of the study overall: Found in both controls and patients were twenty-nine CD8+ CDR3 sequences. Patient and control CD8+ Simpson's diversity was not significantly different.

The source of this sequence is a human donor in good health. Input material: sorted CD4+, CD8+, or CD8+CD57+ T cells (not recorded which) from PBMCs. This sequence joins TRBV5-1 and TRBJ2-6; D might be TRBD1 or TRBD2, each matching 6 bases. CDR3 residues: CASSLGGAGSGANVLTF. CDR3 in DNA: TGCGCCAGCAGCTTGGGGGGGGCTGGCTCTGGGGCCAACGTCCTGACTTTC.